This TCR beta chain was captured by sequencing in a study of response to subunit inactivated influenza vaccine. TCRdb reprocessed the RT-PCR reads via MiXCR and lists one record per CDR3 protein. The table shows approximately 500,000 distinct CDR3 sequences, with approximately 12% occurring only once. There are many counts of this clonotype. Germline V gene lookup returns CDR1 DFQATT and CDR2 SNEGSKA (reference sequence). V lost 3 bases to trimming and J lost 4 bases, with 16 bases between them. The CDR3 consists of 14 residues. The source is a man in his forties or fifties who received an inactivated influenza vaccine. The rearrangement joins TRBV20-1 to TRBJ2-7; D gene uncertain. Here the sequenced sample was PBMCs from blood, taken 40 to 50 days after vaccination. CDR3 sequence reads: CSASRSAENYEQYF. As DNA, the CDR3 is TGCAGTGCTAGTAGGTCGGCGGAGAATTACGAGCAGTACTTC.